This paragraph covers one T cell receptor beta chain sequence. Between the trimmed V and J ends, which lost 8 bases and 1 base, there was a span of 12 bases. The germline V gene has CDR1 SNHLY and CDR2 FYNNEI. CDR3 length: 14 residues. Sequenced by immunoSEQ multiplex PCR; TCRdb stores in-frame clones only, minus some. The sample lists 120,000 to 150,000 clones, around 86% occurring once. These data originate in a study of blood T cell repertoires in COVID-19. The chain joins TRBV2 to TRBJ2-1; a possible D gene is TRBD1 (5 bases). The TCR sequence derives from a man aged 45-60 years who had recovered from COVID-19. The specimen sequenced was peripheral blood. The CDR3 reads CASAQGQSYNEQFF. In DNA, the CDR3 is TGTGCCAGCGCTCAGGGTCAATCCTACAATGAGCAGTTCTTC.